The 6 T cell receptor beta chains below come from one sample, sequenced in a study of identical twins. A single record per CDR3 protein comes from TCRdb applying MiXCR to the 5' RACE reads. The table lists fewer than 800,000 distinct CDR3 sequences, about 7.6% of them singletons. The same specimen was also included in a second study, on yellow fever vaccine responses in identical twins.

Sequencing was done on a sample of PBMCs. The receptors here all came from a woman between 18 and 29 years old in good health.

This clonotype was observed a handful of times. A much larger clone lies one base from this, so it may be a read error. The V gene is TRBV7-8, the J gene TRBJ2-6; D uncertain. Germline CDR1 and CDR2: SGHVS and FQNEAQ. The CDR3 loop spans 12 amino acids. The ends were cut back, 3 bases at V and 3 bases at J, with 0 bases in the middle. DNA for the CDR3: TGTGCCAGCAGCTTTGGGGCCAACGTCCTGACTTTC. Encoded protein: CASSFGANVLTF. The complete variable domain, with remaining parts taken from reference TRBV7-8 and TRBJ2-6, reads GAGVSQSPRYKVAKRGQDVALRCDPISGHVSLFWYQQALGQGPEFLTYFQNEAQLDKSGLPSDRFFAERPEGSVSTLKIQRTQQEDSAVYLCASSFGANVLTFGAGSRLTVL.

This clonotype was seen only once. The rearrangement links TRBV2 to TRBJ2-7, with D perhaps being TRBD1 or TRBD2 (5 bases each). Germline V gene sequence: CDR1 SNHLY, CDR2 FYNNEI. V was trimmed by 1 base and J by 2 bases, leaving 18 bases between them. The CDR3 has 17 residues. The CDR3 DNA reads TGTGCCAGCAGTGAAGGCGCCGCTAGTATGGGACCCTACGAGCAGTACTTC. It translates to CASSEGAASMGPYEQYF. The whole variable domain, remainder taken from reference TRBV2 and TRBJ2-7, is EPEVTQTPSHQVTQMGQEVILRCVPISNHLYFYWYRQILGQKVEFLVSFYNNEISEKSEIFDDQFSVERPDGSNFTLKIRSTKLEDSAMYFCASSEGAASMGPYEQYFGPGTRLTVT.

This clonotype was seen at least ten times. This chain uses TRBV20-1 with TRBJ2-1; 10 bases match TRBD2. CDR3 length: 21 residues. Germline V lookup: CDR1 DFQATT, CDR2 SNEGSKA (reference sequence). J was trimmed by 2 bases and V by 6 bases; bases with no gene match: 25. CDR3 residues: CSALPFPGLASQETPYNEQFF. Here the CDR3 DNA reads TGCAGTGCCCTCCCTTTTCCGGGACTAGCGAGCCAGGAGACCCCCTACAATGAGCAGTTCTTC.

Points on this clonotype: Being one base from a much bigger clone, this may be a read error. V usage is TRBV4-2 and J usage is TRBJ2-7; D is ambiguous. The germline V and J ends were trimmed by 0 bases and 4 bases, with 10 bases remaining between them. The V gene's germline CDR1 is LGHNA and CDR2 YNFKEQ. The CDR3 spans 14 residues. The CDR3 loop is CASSQEGWTYEQYF. CDR3 nucleotides: TGTGCCAGCAGCCAAGAGGGATGGACGTACGAGCAGTACTTC.

For the CDR3, the DNA is TGTGCCAGCAGTTCCCCCCCGCCCGGGGCTAGCAATCAGCCCCAGCATTTT. This sequence encodes CASSSPPPGASNQPQHF. This chain uses TRBV12-3 or TRBV12-4 with TRBJ1-5, with D possibly TRBD1 on 5 matching bases. V lost 4 bases and J 0 bases, leaving 16 bases between the germline ends. The CDR3 loop spans 17 amino acids.

At least ten counts were recorded for this clonotype. The genes are TRBV9 and TRBJ2-2; D not certain. The CDR3 runs to 13 residues. Germline CDR1 and CDR2: SGDLS and YYNGEE. Trimming left V 0 bases short and J 5 bases short, with 5 bases between. The CDR3 DNA sequence: TGTGCCAGCAGCGTAGTTTTTACCGGGGAGCTGTTTTTT. Its translation: CASSVVFTGELFF.